This T cell receptor beta chain was identified in a study of beta chain features in type 1 diabetes. The trim removed 2 bases at V and 4 bases at J, leaving 9 bases unmatched. The V gene's germline CDR1 is MNHNY and CDR2 SVGAGI (reference sequence). The CDR3 totals 16 residues. All of the isolated RNA was reverse transcribed, so expressed TCRB transcripts were sequenced. Produced via immunoSEQ multiplex PCR; TCRdb's table is partial and in-frame only. The data show some 63,000 clones, around three fifths seen once. The chain carries TRBV6-6 and TRBJ1-2, with 8 bases fitting TRBD1. The sequence was collected from a woman under 30 in good health. Sequenced sample: Tregs from blood. The CDR3 nucleotides read TGTGCCAGCAGTTACGTCGTCGGACAGGGCTCCTATGGCTACACCTTC. This sequence encodes CASSYVVGQGSYGYTF.